The clone carrying this T cell receptor beta chain was found a few times. This sample was included in a study of blood T cell repertoires in COVID-19. The repertoire was sequenced with immunoSEQ multiplex PCR; TCRdb's copy has only in-frame clones and lacks some. Here the sample spans under 200,000 clones, approximately 80% being singletons. CDR1 KGHSH and CDR2 LQKENI come from the germline V gene. V lost 2 bases to trimming and J lost 3 bases, with 13 bases between them. The CDR3 length is 15 residues. The V gene is TRBV18, the J gene TRBJ1-2, with D possibly TRBD1 on 5 matching bases. The TCR was taken from a man in his fifties or sixties who had recovered from COVID-19. Source material: PBMCs or T cells enriched from blood (not recorded which). CDR3: CASSPRMSGDYGYTF. CDR3 sequence (DNA): TGTGCCAGCTCACCAAGGATGTCGGGGGACTATGGCTACACCTTC. Looking up the rest from reference TRBV18 and TRBJ1-2 gives the full variable domain: NAGVMQNPRHLVRRRGQEARLRCSPMKGHSHVYWYRQLPEEGLKFMVYLQKENIIDESGMPKERFSAEFPKEGPSILRIQQVVRGDSAAYFCASSPRMSGDYGYTFGSGTRLTVV.